The clone carrying this T cell receptor beta chain was counted many times. The sample belongs to a study of regulatory T cells in long-lasting Graves disease. The J segment lost 4 bases and the V segment lost 8 bases, leaving 9 bases of the junction unmatched. The CDR3 is made up of 16 amino acids. The germline CDR1 and CDR2 sequences are SGHAT and FQNNGV. The time point here: persistent/refractory GD, antithyroid drugs over 5 years with positive TRAb. Preparation of the TCR library used RNA extracted from PBMCs. For TCR beta, libraries came from iRepertoire HTBI primers and Arm-PCR of CDR3 regions. One entry per CDR3 protein results from TCRdb running MiXCR on the multiplex PCR reads. The repertoire holds about 470,000 distinct CDR3 sequences, 20% to 25% seen once, with roughly 7.1% in the top ten.

This rearrangement joins TRBV11-2 to TRBJ2-5; 14 nucleotides match TRBD2. Material: peripheral blood mononuclear cells (PBMCs), obtained when the disease was refractory, from a patient treated with antithyroid drugs. This clonotype was sampled from a female donor with Graves disease. The CDR3 DNA reads as TGTGCCAGCCTTCGGACTAGCGGGGGGTTGGGAGAGACCCAGTACTTC. Protein product: CASLRTSGGLGETQYF.